This T cell receptor beta chain was captured by sequencing in a study of cytomegalovirus exposure and HLA in healthy donors. The study, taken as a whole, reports: Differences between HLA loci emerged in a later analysis of TCR association rates, with DRB1 most and HLA-C fewest. In an earlier analysis, in around 590 donors, most V segments appeared productive either ~87% or ~30% of the time. In a later analysis, productive TCRs from donors in an Asian-associated ancestry cluster reportedly carried fewer N-insertions than the cohort mean.

Per the germline V gene, CDR1 is ENHRY and CDR2 is SYGVKD. CDR3 size: 15 residues. The trim removed 4 bases at V and 6 bases at J, leaving 5 bases unmatched. Comment on this clone: What it binds is unknown.

It was with 60 Vbeta and 13 Jbeta primers that the PCR ran. Sequenced by immunoSEQ multiplex PCR; TCRdb stores in-frame clones only, minus some. The sample contains around 190,000 clones, around nine tenths of which appear only once. The receptor was derived from a woman aged 18 to 35 in good health and CMV-seronegative. V and J are TRBV10-3 and TRBJ2-2; 10 nucleotides line up with TRBD1. The sequenced sample was PBMCs. CDR3 region: CAISVGTGASGELFF. CDR3 DNA: TGTGCCATCAGTGTTGGGACAGGGGCGTCCGGGGAGCTGTTTTTT.